Listed below are T cell receptor beta chains from one sample, sequenced in a study. MiXCR was run by TCRdb on the 5' RACE reads, yielding one entry per CDR3 protein. Among 40,000 to 65,000 distinct CDR3 sequences, almost 25% were seen once, and the ten largest hold more than 3%. The sample comprised tumor-infiltrating naive CD4+ T cells sorted from the breast tumor. These receptor sequences come from a female donor with breast cancer. Each CDR3 is given with its conserved first and last residue. The D gene is left open where the match is weak. Clone size is shown for a subset of rows, as once, few, many or a class of expanded clone.

j_call d_call clone_size v_call cdr3_aa cdr3_nt
TRBJ1-5 . many TRBV6-5 CASSERGGISQPQHF TGTGCCAGCAGCGAGAGGGGGGGAATTAGTCAGCCCCAGCATTTT
TRBJ2-3 . . TRBV7-2 CASSSRGGGAYTQYF TGTGCCAGCAGCTCCCGGGGAGGGGGCGCATATACGCAGTATTTT
TRBJ2-7 . once TRBV7-2 CASSLGGCEQYF TGTGCCAGCAGCTTAGGGGGATGCGAGCAGTACTTC
TRBJ2-3 . few TRBV6-5 CASSYRGGGPTDTQYF TGTGCCAGCAGTTACAGAGGGGGGGGCCCCACAGATACGCAGTATTTT
TRBJ1-6 . . TRBV6-5 CTSSSVQDSPLHF TGTACCAGCAGTTCCGTACAGGACTCACCCCTCCACTTT
TRBJ1-2 . many TRBV20-1 CSVTREGYGYTF TGCAGTGTCACCAGGGAGGGGTATGGCTACACCTTC
TRBJ1-6 TRBD1 few TRBV18 CASSPTGTAGSPLHF TGTGCCAGCTCACCGACCGGGACAGCGGGCTCACCCCTCCACTTT
TRBJ2-7 . few TRBV5-6 CASSLGTRGREQYF TGTGCCAGCAGCTTGGGGACTCGGGGGCGAGAGCAGTACTTC
TRBJ1-3 . few TRBV9 CASSTGPKGPSGNTIYF TGTGCCAGCAGCACCGGCCCCAAGGGACCGTCTGGAAACACCATATATTTT
TRBJ2-3 TRBD2 many TRBV20-1 CSASATSGGGADTQYF TGCAGTGCTAGTGCAACTAGCGGAGGGGGAGCAGATACGCAGTATTTT
TRBJ1-4 TRBD1 . TRBV7-2 CASSSGQGSGEKLFF TGTGCCAGCAGCTCCGGACAGGGTTCGGGTGAAAAACTGTTTTTT
TRBJ1-3 . few TRBV2 CASGQQGRGNTIYF TGTGCCAGCGGCCAACAGGGAAGAGGAAACACCATATATTTT
TRBJ2-7 TRBD1 . TRBV5-1 CASSLGTASCEQYF TGCGCCAGCAGCCTCGGGACAGCTTCCTGCGAGCAGTACTTC
TRBJ2-6 . few TRBV12-3/TRBV12-4 CASSLSSGANVLTF TGTGCCAGCAGTCTGAGCTCTGGGGCCAACGTCCTGACTTTC
TRBJ1-2 . . TRBV6-4 CASSDPYGQLYGYTF TGTGCCAGCAGTGACCCTTATGGACAGCTCTATGGCTACACCTTC
TRBJ2-7 . . TRBV20-1 CSARDRTPTYF TGCAGTGCTAGAGATAGGACCCCGACGTACTTC
TRBJ1-6 . few TRBV7-2 CASSLAPQSYNSPLHF TGTGCCAGCAGCTTAGCACCGCAGAGCTATAATTCACCCCTCCACTTT
TRBJ2-3 . . TRBV6-1 CASRLTTSTDTQYF TGTGCCAGCAGATTGACAACAAGCACAGATACGCAGTATTTT
TRBJ1-2 . many TRBV6-1 CASRQTYYGYTF TGTGCCAGCAGGCAGACGTACTATGGCTACACCTTC
TRBJ2-3 . . TRBV27 CASSPQPGVSADTQYF TGTGCCAGCAGTCCCCAGCCCGGGGTGTCAGCAGATACGCAGTATTTT
TRBJ2-3 . . TRBV6-2/TRBV6-3 CASIGADTQYF TGTGCCAGCATTGGAGCAGATACGCAGTATTTT
TRBJ1-1 . few TRBV5-1 CASSLVGPNTEAFF TGCGCCAGCAGCTTGGTGGGCCCGAACACTGAAGCTTTCTTT
TRBJ2-6 . . TRBV7-9 CASSLGGPRISGANFLTF TGTGCCAGCAGCTTAGGTGGGCCTCGAATCTCTGGGGCCAACTTCCTGACTTTC